The clone carrying this TCR beta chain was detected ten times or more. What it binds is not known. RNA transcripts gave rise to amplified TCR beta CDR3 regions. The HTBI primer set was used in a first-round RT-PCR of the TCR CDR3. One entry per CDR3 protein, called by TCRdb with MiXCR from the multiplex PCR reads. This table has roughly 500,000 distinct CDR3 sequences, about 24% appearing once. V shed 3 bases and J 6 bases; nucleotides not matched to a gene: 10. The CDR3 totals 16 residues. CDR1 and CDR2 (germline): SGHTA, FQGNSA. The record originates from a study of T cells in Graves' hyperthyroidism and ophthalmopathy. Findings and caveats of the study: Onset of ophthalmopathy came a median around 7.1 months after the model predicted it.

This chain joins TRBV7-2 and TRBJ1-2, with 10 positions matching TRBD1. Sequencing was performed on blood. The receptor comes from a woman aged 25 to 45 with Graves' ophthalmopathy. Written as DNA, the CDR3 is TGTGCCAGCAGCTTGCCCTGGACAGGGGGGGGAAATGGCTACACCTTC. Protein sequence: CASSLPWTGGGNGYTF.